This is a list of T cell receptor beta chains from one sample in a study of vaccination effects on CD4 cells after COVID-19. Their cognate antigens are unknown. Assay used: immunoSEQ multiplex PCR; TCRdb lists only in-frame clones, some missing. The data contain about 15,000 clones, approximately 80% of them singletons. Sequenced here: CD4+ T cells from PBMCs cultured with HCoV-NL63 spike peptides, sampled after COVID-19 vaccination. These TCRs come from a human donor who had a prior SARS-CoV-2 infection. Both conserved end residues are part of each CDR3. A D gene is named only where the DNA matches it firmly. The size of a clone is reported for some rows only, either as once, few or many, or as a class for expanded clones.

cdr3_aa cdr3_nt clone_size j_call v_call d_call
CASSQEITDTQYF TGTGCCAGCAGCCAAGAGATCACAGATACGCAGTATTTT - TRBJ2-3 TRBV3-1/TRBV3-2 -
CASSFSGGNTDTQYF TGTGCCAGCAGCTTTAGCGGGGGAAACACAGATACGCAGTATTTT - TRBJ2-3 TRBV7-2 TRBD2
CASSLGPATTNEKLFF TGTGCCAGCAGCTTAGGCCCAGCCACAACTAATGAAAAACTGTTTTTT - TRBJ1-4 TRBV7-9 -
CASSVGPNTDTQYF TGTGCCAGCAGCGTAGGCCCTAACACAGATACGCAGTATTTT - TRBJ2-3 TRBV9 -
CASSQWTQSTDTQYF TGTGCCAGCAGCCAGTGGACACAAAGCACAGATACGCAGTATTTT - TRBJ2-3 TRBV3-1/TRBV3-2 -
CASSLVKNLYHQPQHF TGTGCCAGCAGCTTAGTCAAGAACCTCTACCATCAGCCCCAGCATTTT - TRBJ1-5 TRBV7-2 -
CASSLGGLPWETQYF TGTGCTAGCAGCTTAGGGGGACTTCCGTGGGAGACCCAGTACTTC - TRBJ2-5 TRBV7-7 -
CASRPGQTYEQYF TGTGCCAGCCGGCCGGGACAGACCTACGAGCAGTACTTC - TRBJ2-7 TRBV11-3 TRBD1
CASSPLTSENTIYF TGTGCCAGCAGCCCCCTCACATCCGAGAACACCATATATTTT - TRBJ1-3 TRBV14 -
CASSIEGGGLITGELFF TGTGCCAGTAGTATAGAAGGGGGAGGGTTGATCACCGGGGAGCTGTTTTTT - TRBJ2-2 TRBV19 -
CAISEFGGDSYNSPLHF TGTGCCATCAGTGAGTTCGGGGGTGACTCCTATAATTCACCCCTCCACTTT - TRBJ1-6 TRBV10-3 -
CASNPSFTDTQYF TGTGCCAGCAATCCTAGCTTCACAGATACGCAGTATTTT - TRBJ2-3 TRBV2 -
CASSPPVRSPYNEQFF TGTGCCAGCTCACCACCGGTCCGGAGCCCCTACAATGAGCAGTTCTTC - TRBJ2-1 TRBV18 -
CASRTPGGQGGYEQYF TGTGCCAGCAGGACCCCCGGAGGCCAGGGGGGCTACGAGCAGTACTTC once TRBJ2-7 TRBV6-6 -
CASSSPTGNYGYTF TGTGCCAGCAGTTCTCCGACAGGGAACTATGGCTACACCTTC few TRBJ1-2 TRBV6-5 TRBD1
CASSITGAPSSGANVLTF TGTGCCAGCAGCATAACAGGGGCCCCATCCTCTGGGGCCAACGTCCTGACTTTC - TRBJ2-6 TRBV9 TRBD1
CASSRTRVETQYF TGTGCCAGCAGCCGGACTAGAGTAGAGACCCAGTACTTC - TRBJ2-5 TRBV5-5 TRBD2
CASSNSGGGPYNEQFF TGTGCCAGCAGCAATAGTGGGGGGGGTCCCTACAATGAGCAGTTCTTC - TRBJ2-1 TRBV21-1 -
CASSLELETQYF TGTGCCAGCAGCTTAGAACTAGAGACCCAGTACTTC - TRBJ2-5 TRBV7-9 -
CASSPRLVQYNEQFF TGCGCCAGCAGCCCAAGACTCGTACAGTACAATGAGCAGTTCTTC - TRBJ2-1 TRBV4-1 -
CASSTWTGGSYNEQFF TGTGCCAGTAGTACGTGGACAGGGGGGTCCTACAATGAGCAGTTCTTC - TRBJ2-1 TRBV19 TRBD1